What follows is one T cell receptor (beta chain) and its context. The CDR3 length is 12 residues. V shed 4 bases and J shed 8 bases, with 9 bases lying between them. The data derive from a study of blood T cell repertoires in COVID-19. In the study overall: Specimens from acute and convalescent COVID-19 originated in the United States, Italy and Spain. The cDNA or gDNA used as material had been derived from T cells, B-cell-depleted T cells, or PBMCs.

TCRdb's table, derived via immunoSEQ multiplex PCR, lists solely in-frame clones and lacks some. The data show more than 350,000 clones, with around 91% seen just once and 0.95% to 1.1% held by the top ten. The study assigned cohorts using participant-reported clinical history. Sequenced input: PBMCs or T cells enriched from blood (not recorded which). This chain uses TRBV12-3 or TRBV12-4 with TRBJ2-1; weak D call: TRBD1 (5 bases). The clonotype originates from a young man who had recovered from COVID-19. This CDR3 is CASSSDSYEQFF. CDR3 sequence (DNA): TGTGCCAGCAGTTCTGACAGTTATGAGCAGTTCTTC.